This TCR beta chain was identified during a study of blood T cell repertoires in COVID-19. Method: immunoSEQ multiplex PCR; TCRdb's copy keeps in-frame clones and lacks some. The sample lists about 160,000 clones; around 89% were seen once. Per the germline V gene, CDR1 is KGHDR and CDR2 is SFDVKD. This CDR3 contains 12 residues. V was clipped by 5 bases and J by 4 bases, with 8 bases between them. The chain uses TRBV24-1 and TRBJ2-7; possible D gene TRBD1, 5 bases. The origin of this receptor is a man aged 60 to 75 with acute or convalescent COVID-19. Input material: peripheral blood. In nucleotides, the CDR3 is TGTGCCACCAGTGTTACAGGATACGAGCAGTACTTC. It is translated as CATSVTGYEQYF.